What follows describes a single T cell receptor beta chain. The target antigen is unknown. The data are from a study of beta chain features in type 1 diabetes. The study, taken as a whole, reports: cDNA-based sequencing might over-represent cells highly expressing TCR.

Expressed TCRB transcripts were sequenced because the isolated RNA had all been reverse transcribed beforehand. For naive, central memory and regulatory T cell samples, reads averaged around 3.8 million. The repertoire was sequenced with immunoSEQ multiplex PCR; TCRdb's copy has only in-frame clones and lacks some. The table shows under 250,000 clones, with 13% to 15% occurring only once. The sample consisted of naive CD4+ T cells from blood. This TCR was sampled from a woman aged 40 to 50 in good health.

The CDR3 sequence: CASSRQGGKDEQYF. In DNA form, the CDR3 reads TGCGCCAGCAGCCGGCAGGGGGGAAAGGACGAGCAGTACTTC. This chain links TRBV5-1 with TRBJ2-7, with D possibly being TRBD1 (7 bases). Trimming removed 4 bases from V and 5 bases from J, with 16 bases in between. CDR1 SGHRS and CDR2 YFSETQ come from the germline V gene. CDR3 length: 14 amino acids. The variable domain in full, with the rest retrieved from reference TRBV5-1 and TRBJ2-7, is KAGVTQTPRYLIKTRGQQVTLSCSPISGHRSVSWYQQTPGQGLQFLFEYFSETQRNKGNFPGRFSGRQFSNSRSEMNVSTLELGDSALYLCASSRQGGKDEQYFGPGTRLTVT.